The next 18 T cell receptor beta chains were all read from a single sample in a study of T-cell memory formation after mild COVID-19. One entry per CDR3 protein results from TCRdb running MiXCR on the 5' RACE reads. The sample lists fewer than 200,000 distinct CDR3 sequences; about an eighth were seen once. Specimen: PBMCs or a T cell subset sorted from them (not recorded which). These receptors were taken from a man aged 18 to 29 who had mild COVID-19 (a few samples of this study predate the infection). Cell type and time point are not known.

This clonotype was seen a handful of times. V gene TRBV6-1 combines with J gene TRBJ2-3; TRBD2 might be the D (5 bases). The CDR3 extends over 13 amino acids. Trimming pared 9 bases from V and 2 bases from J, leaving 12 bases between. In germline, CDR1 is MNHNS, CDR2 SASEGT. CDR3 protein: CASWTGITDTQYF. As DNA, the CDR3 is TGTGCCAGTTGGACGGGGATCACAGATACGCAGTATTTT.

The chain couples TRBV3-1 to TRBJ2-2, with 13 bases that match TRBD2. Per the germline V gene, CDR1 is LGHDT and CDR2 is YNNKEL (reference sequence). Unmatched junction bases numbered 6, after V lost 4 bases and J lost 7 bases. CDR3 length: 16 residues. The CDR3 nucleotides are TGTGCCAGCAGCCCGACTAGCGGGGGGCAGGGCGGGGAGCTGTTTTTT. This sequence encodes CASSPTSGGQGGELFF. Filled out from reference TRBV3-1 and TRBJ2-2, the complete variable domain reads DTAVSQTPKYLVTQMGNDKSIKCEQNLGHDTMYWYKQDSKKFLKIMFSYNNKELIINETVPNRFSPKSPDKAHLNLHINSLELGDSAVYFCASSPTSGGQGGELFFGEGSRLTVL.

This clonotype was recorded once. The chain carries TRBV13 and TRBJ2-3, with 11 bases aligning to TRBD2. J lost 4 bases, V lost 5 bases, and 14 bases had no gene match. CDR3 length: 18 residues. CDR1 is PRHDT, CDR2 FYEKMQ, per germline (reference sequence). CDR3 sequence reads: CASSPSSGGLLYSDTQYF. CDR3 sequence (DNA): TGTGCCAGCAGCCCATCTAGCGGGGGGTTACTGTACTCAGATACGCAGTATTTT. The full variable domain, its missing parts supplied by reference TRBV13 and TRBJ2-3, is AAGVIQSPRHLIKEKRETATLKCYPIPRHDTVYWYQQGPGQDPQFLISFYEKMQSDKGSIPDRFSAQQFSDYHSELNMSSLELGDSALYFCASSPSSGGLLYSDTQYFGPGTRLTVL.

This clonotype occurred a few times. The CDR3: CASSWGVNTEAFF. The CDR3 coding sequence is TGCGCCAGCAGCTGGGGGGTGAACACTGAAGCTTTCTTT. J is TRBJ1-1 and V is TRBV4-3; perhaps TRBD1 as D (5 bases). V was shortened by 5 bases and J by 0 bases, with 7 bases between the two germline ends. CDR1 LGHNA and CDR2 YSLEER come from the germline V gene. The CDR3 runs 13 residues.

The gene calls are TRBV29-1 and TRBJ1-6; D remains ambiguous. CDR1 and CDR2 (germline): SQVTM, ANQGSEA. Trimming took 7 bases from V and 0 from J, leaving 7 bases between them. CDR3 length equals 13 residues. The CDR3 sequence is CSARSSYNSPLHF. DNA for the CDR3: TGCAGCGCTAGGAGCTCCTATAATTCACCCCTCCACTTT. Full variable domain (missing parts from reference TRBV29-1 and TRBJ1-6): SAVISQKPSRDICQRGTSLTIQCQVDSQVTMMFWYRQQPGQSLTLIATANQGSEATYESGFVIDKFPISRPNLTFSTLTVSNMSPEDSSIYLCSARSSYNSPLHFGNGTRLTVT.

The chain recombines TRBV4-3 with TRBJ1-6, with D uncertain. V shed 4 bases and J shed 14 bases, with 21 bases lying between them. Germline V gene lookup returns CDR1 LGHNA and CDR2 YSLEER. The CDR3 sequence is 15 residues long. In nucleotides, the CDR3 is TGCGCCAGCAGCCCTATGGGAGAGGCACTAGTGGCCCTCCACTTT. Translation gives CASSPMGEALVALHF.

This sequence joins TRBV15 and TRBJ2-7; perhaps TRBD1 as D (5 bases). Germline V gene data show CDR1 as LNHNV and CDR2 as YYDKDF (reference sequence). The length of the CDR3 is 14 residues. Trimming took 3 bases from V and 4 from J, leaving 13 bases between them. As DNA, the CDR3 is TGTGCCACCAGCAGGACAGCGACCGATTACGAGCAGTACTTC. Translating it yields CATSRTATDYEQYF.

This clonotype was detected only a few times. The DNA for the CDR3 is TGTGCCAGCAGTTACTCCCGCTTCTCAGCGGGGGAGACCCAGTACTTC. Translated, it gives CASSYSRFSAGETQYF. The genes are TRBV6-5 and TRBJ2-5; TRBD2 aligns across 7 bases. The junction had 9 bases not matched to a gene; V was cut back by 0 bases and J by 5 bases. The CDR3 covers 16 residues. CDR1 and CDR2 (germline): MNHEY, SVGAGI.

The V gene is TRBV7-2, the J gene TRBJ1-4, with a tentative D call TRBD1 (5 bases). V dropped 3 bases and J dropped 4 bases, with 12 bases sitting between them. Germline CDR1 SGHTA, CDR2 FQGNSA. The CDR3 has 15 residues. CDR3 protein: CASSFQGGINEKLFF. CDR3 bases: TGTGCCAGCAGCTTCCAGGGAGGGATTAATGAAAAACTGTTTTTT. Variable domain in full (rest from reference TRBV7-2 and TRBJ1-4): GAGVSQSPSNKVTEKGKDVELRCDPISGHTALYWYRQSLGQGLEFLIYFQGNSAPDKSGLPSDRFSAERTGGSVSTLTIQRTQQEDSAVYLCASSFQGGINEKLFFGSGTQLSVL.

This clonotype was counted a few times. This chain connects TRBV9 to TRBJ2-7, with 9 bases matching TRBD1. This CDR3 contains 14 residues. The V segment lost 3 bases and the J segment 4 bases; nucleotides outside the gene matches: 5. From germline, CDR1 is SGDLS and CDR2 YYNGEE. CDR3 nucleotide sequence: TGTGCCAGCAGCGGCCGGGACAGGGAATACGAGCAGTACGTC. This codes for CASSGRDREYEQYV.

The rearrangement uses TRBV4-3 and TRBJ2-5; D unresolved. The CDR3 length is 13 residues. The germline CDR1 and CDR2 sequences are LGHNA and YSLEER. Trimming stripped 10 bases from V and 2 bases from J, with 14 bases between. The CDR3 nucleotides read TGCGCCACCCCAGACTTGCCACAAGAGACCCAGTACTTC. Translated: CATPDLPQETQYF.

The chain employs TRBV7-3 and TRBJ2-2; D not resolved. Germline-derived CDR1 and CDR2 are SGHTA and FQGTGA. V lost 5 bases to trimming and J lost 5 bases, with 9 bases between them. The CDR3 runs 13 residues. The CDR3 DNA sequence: TGTGCCAGCAGCGCGGCACCAACCGGGGAGCTGTTTTTT. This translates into CASSAAPTGELFF.

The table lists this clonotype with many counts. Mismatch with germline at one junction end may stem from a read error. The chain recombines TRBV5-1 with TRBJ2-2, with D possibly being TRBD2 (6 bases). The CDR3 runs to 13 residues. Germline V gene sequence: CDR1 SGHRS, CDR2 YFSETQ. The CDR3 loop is CASSLGRTGELFF. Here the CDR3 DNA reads TGTGCCAGCAGCTTAGGGAGGACCGGGGAGCTGTTTTTT.

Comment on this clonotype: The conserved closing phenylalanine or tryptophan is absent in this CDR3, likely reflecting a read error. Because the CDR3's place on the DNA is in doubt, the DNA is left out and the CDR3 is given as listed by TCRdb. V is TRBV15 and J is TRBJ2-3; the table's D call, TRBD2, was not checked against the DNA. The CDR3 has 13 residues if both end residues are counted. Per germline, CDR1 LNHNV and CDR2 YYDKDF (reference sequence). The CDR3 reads CATSRDLSGGSGL.

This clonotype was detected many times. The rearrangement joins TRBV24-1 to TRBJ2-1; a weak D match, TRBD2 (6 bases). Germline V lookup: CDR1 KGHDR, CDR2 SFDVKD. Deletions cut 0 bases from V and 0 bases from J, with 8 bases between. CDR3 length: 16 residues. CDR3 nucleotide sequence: TGTGCCACCAGTGATTTGGGGGGGAACTCCTACAATGAGCAGTTCTTC. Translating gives CATSDLGGNSYNEQFF.

In DNA, the CDR3 is TGCGCCAGCAGCTCGGGCCTACAGGGGCCTTACGAGCAGTACGTC. This translates into CASSSGLQGPYEQYV. V usage is TRBV5-1 and J usage is TRBJ2-7; the match to TRBD1 covers 7 bases. Trimming took 3 bases from V and 4 from J; bases not matched to a gene: 10. The CDR3 has 15 residues. Per germline, CDR1 SGHRS and CDR2 YFSETQ.

Written as DNA, the CDR3 is TGTGCCAGCAGCAAAACCACGGGTCGGGATGAGCAGTTCTTC. Encoded protein: CASSKTTGRDEQFF. This chain uses TRBV7-9 with TRBJ2-1; D not certain. The germline V gene encodes CDR1 SEHNR and CDR2 FQNEAQ (reference sequence). The ends were cut back, 5 bases at V and 8 bases at J, with 16 bases in the middle. The CDR3 runs 14 residues.

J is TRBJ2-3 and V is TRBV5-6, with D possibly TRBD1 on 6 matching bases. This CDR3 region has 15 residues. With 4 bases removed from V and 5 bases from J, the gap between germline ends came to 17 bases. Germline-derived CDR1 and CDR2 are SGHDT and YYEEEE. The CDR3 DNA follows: TGTGCCAGCAGCAACGACAGGTTTAAGGGAGATACGCAGTATTTT. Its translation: CASSNDRFKGDTQYF.